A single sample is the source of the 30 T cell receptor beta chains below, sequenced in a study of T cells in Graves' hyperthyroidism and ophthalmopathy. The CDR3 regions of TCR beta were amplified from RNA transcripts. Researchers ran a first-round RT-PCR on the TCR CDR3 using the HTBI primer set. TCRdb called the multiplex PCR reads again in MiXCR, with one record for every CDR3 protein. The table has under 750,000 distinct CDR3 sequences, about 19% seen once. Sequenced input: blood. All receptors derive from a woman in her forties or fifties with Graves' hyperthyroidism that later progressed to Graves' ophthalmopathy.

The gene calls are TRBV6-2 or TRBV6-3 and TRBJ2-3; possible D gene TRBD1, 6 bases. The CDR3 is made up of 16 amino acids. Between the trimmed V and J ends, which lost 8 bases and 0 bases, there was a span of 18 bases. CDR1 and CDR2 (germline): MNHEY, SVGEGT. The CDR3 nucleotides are TGTGCCAGCTTTAACCCCAGGGGCGGAAGCACAGATACGCAGTATTTT. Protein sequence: CASFNPRGGSTDTQYF.

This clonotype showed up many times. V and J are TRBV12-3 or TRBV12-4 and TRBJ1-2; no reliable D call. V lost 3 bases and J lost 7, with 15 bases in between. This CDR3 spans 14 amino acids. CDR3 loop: CASSLVGNTGGYTF. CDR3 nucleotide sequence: TGTGCCAGCAGTTTGGTAGGGAACACCGGTGGCTACACCTTC.

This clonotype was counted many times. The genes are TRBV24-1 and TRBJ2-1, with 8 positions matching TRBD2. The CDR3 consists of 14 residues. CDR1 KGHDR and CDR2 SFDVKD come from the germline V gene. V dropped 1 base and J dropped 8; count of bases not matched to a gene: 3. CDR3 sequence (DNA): TGTGCCACCAGTGATTTTTCCGGGAGGGATGAGCAGTTCTTC. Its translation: CATSDFSGRDEQFF.

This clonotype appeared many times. The CDR3 nucleotides are TGCAGTGCTAGAGATCCAAAGCTCATGAACACTGAAGCTTTCTTT. Amino acid sequence: CSARDPKLMNTEAFF. The J gene is TRBJ1-1, the V gene TRBV20-1; D gene uncertain. Germline V gene lookup returns CDR1 DFQATT and CDR2 SNEGSKA (reference sequence). V was trimmed by 0 bases and J by 0 bases, leaving 11 bases between them. The CDR3 covers 15 residues.

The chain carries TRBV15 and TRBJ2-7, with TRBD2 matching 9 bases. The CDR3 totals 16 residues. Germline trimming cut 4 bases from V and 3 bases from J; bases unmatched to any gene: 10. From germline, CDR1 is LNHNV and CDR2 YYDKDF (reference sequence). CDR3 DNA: TGTGCCACCAGCAACCCACAAGCGGGGGGTTTCTACGAGCAGTACTTC. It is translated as CATSNPQAGGFYEQYF.

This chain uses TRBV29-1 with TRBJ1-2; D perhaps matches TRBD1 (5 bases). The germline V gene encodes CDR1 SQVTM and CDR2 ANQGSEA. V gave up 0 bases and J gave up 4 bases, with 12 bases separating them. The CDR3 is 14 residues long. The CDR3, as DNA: TGCAGCGTTGAAGAGGGTCTTAGGGGCTATGGCTACACCTTC. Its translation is CSVEEGLRGYGYTF.

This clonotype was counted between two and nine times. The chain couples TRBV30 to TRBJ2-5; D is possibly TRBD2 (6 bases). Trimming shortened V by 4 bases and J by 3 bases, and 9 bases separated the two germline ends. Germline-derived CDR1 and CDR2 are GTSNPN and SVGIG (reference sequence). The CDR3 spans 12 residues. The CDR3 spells CAWTEGEETQYF. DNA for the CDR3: TGTGCCTGGACGGAGGGAGAAGAGACCCAGTACTTC. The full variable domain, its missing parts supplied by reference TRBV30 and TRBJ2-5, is SQTIHQWPATLVQPVGSPLSLECTVEGTSNPNLYWYRQAAGRGLQLLFYSVGIGQISSEVPQNLSASRPQDRQFILSSKKLLLSDSGFYLCAWTEGEETQYFGPGTRLLVL.

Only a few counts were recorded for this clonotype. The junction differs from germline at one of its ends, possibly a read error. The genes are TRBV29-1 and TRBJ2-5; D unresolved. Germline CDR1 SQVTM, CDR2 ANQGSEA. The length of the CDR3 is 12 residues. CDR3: CSGETDEETQYF. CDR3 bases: TGCAGCGGTGAAACAGATGAAGAGACCCAGTACTTC. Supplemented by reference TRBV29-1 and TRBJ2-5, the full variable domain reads SAVISQKPSRDICQRGTSLTIQCQVDSQVTMMFWYRQQPGQSLTLIATANQGSEATYESGFVIDKFPISRPNLTFSTLTVSNMSPEDSSIYLCSGETDEETQYFGPGTRLLVL.

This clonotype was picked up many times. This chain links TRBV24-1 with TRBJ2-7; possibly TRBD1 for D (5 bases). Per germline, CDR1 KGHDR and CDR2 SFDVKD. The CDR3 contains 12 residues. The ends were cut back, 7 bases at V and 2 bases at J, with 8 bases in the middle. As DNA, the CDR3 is TGTGCCACCAGGACGACAGCCTACGAGCAGTACTTC. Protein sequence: CATRTTAYEQYF.

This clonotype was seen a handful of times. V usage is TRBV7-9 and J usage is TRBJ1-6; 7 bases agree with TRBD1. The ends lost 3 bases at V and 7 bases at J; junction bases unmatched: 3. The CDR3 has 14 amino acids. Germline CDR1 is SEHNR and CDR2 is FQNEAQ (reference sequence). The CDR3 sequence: CASSFQGENSPLHF. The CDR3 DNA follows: TGTGCCAGCAGCTTCCAGGGGGAAAATTCACCCCTCCACTTT.

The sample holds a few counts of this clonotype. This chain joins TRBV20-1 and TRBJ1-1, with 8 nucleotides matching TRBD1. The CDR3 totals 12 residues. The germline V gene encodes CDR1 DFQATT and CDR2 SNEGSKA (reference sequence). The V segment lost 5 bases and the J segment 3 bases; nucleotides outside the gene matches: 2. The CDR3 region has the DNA TGCAGTGCTTTGGACAGGGACACTGAAGCTTTCTTT. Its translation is CSALDRDTEAFF.

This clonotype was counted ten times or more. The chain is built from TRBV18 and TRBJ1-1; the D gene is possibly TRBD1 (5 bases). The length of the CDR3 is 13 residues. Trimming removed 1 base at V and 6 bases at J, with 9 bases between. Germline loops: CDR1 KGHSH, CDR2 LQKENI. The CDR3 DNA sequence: TGTGCCAGCTCACCACGTGGGGGTTCTGAAGCTTTCTTT. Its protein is CASSPRGGSEAFF.

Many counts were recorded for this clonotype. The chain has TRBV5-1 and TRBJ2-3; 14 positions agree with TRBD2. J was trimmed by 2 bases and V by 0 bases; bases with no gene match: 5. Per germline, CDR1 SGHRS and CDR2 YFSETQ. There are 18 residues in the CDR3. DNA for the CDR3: TGCGCCAGCAGCTTGGAAGGGACTAGCGGGGGACTCACAGATACGCAGTATTTT. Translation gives CASSLEGTSGGLTDTQYF.

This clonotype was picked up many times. CDR3 coding DNA: TGTGCCAGCAGAGCCGCCTTGTATAGCAATCAGCCCCAGCATTTT. Translated: CASRAALYSNQPQHF. V is TRBV2 and J is TRBJ1-5; the D is unclear. V was clipped by 6 bases and J by 0 bases, with 12 bases between them. The CDR3 sequence is 15 residues long. Germline V CDR1 and CDR2: SNHLY, FYNNEI.

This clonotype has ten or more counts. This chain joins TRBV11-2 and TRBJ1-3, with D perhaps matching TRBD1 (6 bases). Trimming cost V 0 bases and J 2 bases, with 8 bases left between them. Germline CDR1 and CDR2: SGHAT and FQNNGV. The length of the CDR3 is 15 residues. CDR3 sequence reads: CASSLDAGAGNTIYF. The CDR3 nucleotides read TGTGCCAGCAGCTTAGATGCAGGGGCTGGAAACACCATATATTTT.

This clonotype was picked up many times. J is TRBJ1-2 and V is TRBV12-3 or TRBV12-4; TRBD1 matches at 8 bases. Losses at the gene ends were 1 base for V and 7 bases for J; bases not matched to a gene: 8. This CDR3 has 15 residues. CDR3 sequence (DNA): TGTGCCAGCAGTTTAGGACAGGGGCGCGGGGCTGGCTACACCTTC. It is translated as CASSLGQGRGAGYTF.

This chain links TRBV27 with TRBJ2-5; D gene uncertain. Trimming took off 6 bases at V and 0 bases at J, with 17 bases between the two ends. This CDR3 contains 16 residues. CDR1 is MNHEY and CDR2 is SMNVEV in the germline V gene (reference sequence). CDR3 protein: CASSQLPPYNQETQYF. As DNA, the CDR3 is TGTGCCAGCAGCCAACTCCCACCATACAACCAAGAGACCCAGTACTTC.

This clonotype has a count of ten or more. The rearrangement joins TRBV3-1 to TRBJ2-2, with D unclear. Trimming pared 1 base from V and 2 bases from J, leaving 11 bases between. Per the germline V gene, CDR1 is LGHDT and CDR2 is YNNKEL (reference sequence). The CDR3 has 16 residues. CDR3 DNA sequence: TGTGCCAGCAGCCAAGTTCGCCGGTTCAACACCGGGGAGCTGTTTTTT. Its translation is CASSQVRRFNTGELFF.

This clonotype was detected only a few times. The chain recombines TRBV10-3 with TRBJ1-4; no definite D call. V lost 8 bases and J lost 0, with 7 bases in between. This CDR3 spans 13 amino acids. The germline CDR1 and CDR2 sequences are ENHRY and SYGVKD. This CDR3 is CAISESTNEKLFF. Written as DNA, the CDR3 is TGTGCCATCTCTGAGTCAACTAATGAAAAACTGTTTTTT.

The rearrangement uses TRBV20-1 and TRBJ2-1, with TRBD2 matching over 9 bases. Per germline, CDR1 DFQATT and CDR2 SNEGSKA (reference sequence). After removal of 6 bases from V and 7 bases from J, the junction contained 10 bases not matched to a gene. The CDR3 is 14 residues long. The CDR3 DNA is TGCAGTGCAAGTCTGCGGGGGGGCAGAAATGAGCAGTTCTTC. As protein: CSASLRGGRNEQFF.

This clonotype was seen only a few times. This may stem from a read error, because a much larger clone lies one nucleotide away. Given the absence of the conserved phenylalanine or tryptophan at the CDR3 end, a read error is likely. CDR3 in DNA: TGTGCCAGCAGTTCGGGCGGGCGGGAGATCCAAGAGACCCAGTACCTC. As protein: CASSSGGREIQETQYL. The V and J genes are TRBV12-3 or TRBV12-4 and TRBJ2-5; 7 nucleotides align to TRBD2. The CDR3 has 16 amino acids. The ends lost 4 bases at V and 1 base at J; junction bases unmatched: 9.

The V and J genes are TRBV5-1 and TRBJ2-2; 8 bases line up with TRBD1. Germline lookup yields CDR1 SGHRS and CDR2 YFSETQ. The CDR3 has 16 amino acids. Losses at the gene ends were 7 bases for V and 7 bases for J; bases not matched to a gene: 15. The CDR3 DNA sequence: TGCGCCAGCTCCCGGACCGGACAGGGCGGCGTCGGGGAGCTGTTTTTT. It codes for CASSRTGQGGVGELFF.

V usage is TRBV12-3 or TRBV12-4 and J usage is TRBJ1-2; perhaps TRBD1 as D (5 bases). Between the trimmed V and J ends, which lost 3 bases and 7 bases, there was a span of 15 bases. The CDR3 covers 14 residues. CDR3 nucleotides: TGTGCCAGCAGTTTGCACGGGGACGCGGGTGGCTACACCTTC. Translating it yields CASSLHGDAGGYTF.

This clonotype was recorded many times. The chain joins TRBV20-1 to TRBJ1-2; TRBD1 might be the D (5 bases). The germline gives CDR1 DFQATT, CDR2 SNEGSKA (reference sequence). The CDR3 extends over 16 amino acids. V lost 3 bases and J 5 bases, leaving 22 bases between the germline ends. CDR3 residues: CSARDYSVGGYYGYTF. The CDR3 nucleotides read TGCAGTGCTAGGGACTACAGCGTCGGGGGGTATTATGGCTACACCTTC.

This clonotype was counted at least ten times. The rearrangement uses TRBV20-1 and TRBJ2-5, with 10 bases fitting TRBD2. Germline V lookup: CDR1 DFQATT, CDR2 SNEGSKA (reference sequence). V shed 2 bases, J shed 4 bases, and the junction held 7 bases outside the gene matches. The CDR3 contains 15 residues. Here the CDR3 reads CSARPSGGSRETQYF. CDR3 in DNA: TGCAGTGCTAGACCTAGCGGGGGCTCTCGAGAGACCCAGTACTTC.

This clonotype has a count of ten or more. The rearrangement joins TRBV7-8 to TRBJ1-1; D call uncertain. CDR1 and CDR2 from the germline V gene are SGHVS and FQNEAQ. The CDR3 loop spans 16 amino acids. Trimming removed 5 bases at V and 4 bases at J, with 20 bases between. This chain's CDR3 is CASSHLIEQWGTEAFF. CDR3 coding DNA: TGTGCCAGCAGCCACCTTATAGAGCAATGGGGCACTGAAGCTTTCTTT. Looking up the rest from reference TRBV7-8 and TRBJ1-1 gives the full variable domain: GAGVSQSPRYKVAKRGQDVALRCDPISGHVSLFWYQQALGQGPEFLTYFQNEAQLDKSGLPSDRFFAERPEGSVSTLKIQRTQQEDSAVYLCASSHLIEQWGTEAFFGQGTRLTVV.

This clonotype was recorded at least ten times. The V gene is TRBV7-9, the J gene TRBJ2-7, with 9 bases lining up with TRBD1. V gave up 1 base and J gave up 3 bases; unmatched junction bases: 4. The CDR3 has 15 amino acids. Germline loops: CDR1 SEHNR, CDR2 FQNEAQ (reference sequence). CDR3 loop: CASSLGTGANYEQYF. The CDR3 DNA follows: TGTGCCAGCAGCTTAGGGACAGGGGCAAACTACGAGCAGTACTTC.

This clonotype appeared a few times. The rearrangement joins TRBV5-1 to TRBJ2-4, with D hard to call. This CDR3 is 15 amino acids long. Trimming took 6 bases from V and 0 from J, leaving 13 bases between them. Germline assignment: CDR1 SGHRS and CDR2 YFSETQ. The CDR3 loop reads CASTGLTLAKNIQYF. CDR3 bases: TGCGCCAGCACCGGGCTGACCCTAGCCAAAAACATTCAGTACTTC.

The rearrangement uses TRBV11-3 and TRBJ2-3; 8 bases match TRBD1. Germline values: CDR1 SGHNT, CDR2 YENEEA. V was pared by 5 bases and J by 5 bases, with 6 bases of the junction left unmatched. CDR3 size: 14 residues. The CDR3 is CASSPTGEEDTQYF. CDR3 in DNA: TGTGCCAGCAGCCCGACAGGGGAGGAAGATACGCAGTATTTT. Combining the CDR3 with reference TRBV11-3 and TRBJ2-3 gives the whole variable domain EAGVVQSPRYKIIEKKQPVAFWCNPISGHNTLYWYLQNLGQGPELLIRYENEEAVDDSQLPKDRFSAERLKGVDSTLKIQPAELGDSAVYLCASSPTGEEDTQYFGPGTRLTVL.

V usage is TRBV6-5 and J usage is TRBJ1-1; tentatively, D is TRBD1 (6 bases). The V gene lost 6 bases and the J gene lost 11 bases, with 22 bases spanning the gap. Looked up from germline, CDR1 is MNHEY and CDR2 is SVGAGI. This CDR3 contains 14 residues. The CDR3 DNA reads TGTGCCAGCAGCTACAGGGACGGGAGAACAAGGGCTTTCTTT. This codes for CASSYRDGRTRAFF.